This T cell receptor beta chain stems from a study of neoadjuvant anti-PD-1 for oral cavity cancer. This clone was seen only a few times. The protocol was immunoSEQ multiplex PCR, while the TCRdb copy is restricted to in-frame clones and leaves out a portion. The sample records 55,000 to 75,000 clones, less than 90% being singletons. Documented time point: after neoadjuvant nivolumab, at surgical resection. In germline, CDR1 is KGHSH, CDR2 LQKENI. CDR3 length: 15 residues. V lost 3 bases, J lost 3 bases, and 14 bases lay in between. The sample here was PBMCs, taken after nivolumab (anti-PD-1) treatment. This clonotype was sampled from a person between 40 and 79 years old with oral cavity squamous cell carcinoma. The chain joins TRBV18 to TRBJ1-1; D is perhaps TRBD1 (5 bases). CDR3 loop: CASSPGAGQDTEAFF. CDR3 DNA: TGTGCCAGCTCACCCGGAGCGGGGCAGGACACTGAAGCTTTCTTT. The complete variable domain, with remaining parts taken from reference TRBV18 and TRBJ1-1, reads NAGVMQNPRHLVRRRGQEARLRCSPMKGHSHVYWYRQLPEEGLKFMVYLQKENIIDESGMPKERFSAEFPKEGPSILRIQQVVRGDSAAYFCASSPGAGQDTEAFFGQGTRLTVV.